The next 30 T cell receptor beta chains were all read from a single sample in a study of cytomegalovirus exposure and HLA in healthy donors. This PCR relied on a set of 60 Vbeta primers and 13 Jbeta primers. The protocol was immunoSEQ multiplex PCR, while the TCRdb copy is restricted to in-frame clones and leaves out a portion. The repertoire consists of 220,000 or so clones, with approximately 79% occurring once and the leading ten covering about 1.8%. The sample comprised PBMCs. All receptors derive from a man aged 45-65 years in good health and CMV-seronegative.

The V and J genes are TRBV27 and TRBJ1-2, with 9 bases aligning to TRBD1. There are 15 residues in the CDR3. After removal of 1 base from V and 1 base from J, the junction contained 1 base not matched to a gene. Germline V CDR1 and CDR2: MNHEY, SMNVEV (reference sequence). The CDR3 protein is CASSLWGQGNYGYTF. CDR3 coding DNA: TGTGCCAGCAGTTTATGGGGACAGGGTAACTATGGCTACACCTTC.

The rearrangement uses TRBV2 and TRBJ2-7, with 7 bases lining up with TRBD1. With V trimmed by 7 bases and J by 0 bases, 9 bases remained unmatched. Germline V gene sequence: CDR1 SNHLY, CDR2 FYNNEI. This CDR3 is built from 15 residues. The CDR3 is CASTEETGSSYEQYF. The CDR3 DNA sequence: TGTGCCAGCACGGAAGAGACAGGGAGCTCCTACGAGCAGTACTTC.

The CDR3 sequence: CASSLEAGGANKLFF. CDR3 DNA: TGTGCCAGCAGCTTAGAGGCAGGGGGCGCGAATAAACTGTTTTTT. The chain is built from TRBV7-9 and TRBJ1-4, with TRBD1 matching over 8 bases. This CDR3 has 15 amino acids. The trim removed 1 base at V and 11 bases at J, leaving 9 bases unmatched. Germline CDR1 and CDR2: SEHNR and FQNEAQ (reference sequence).

The CDR3 region is CASSYSVAGGYEQYF. The DNA for the CDR3 is TGTGCCAGCAGTTACTCTGTAGCGGGAGGCTACGAGCAGTACTTC. This chain joins TRBV6-5 and TRBJ2-7; 10 bases are shared with TRBD2. After removal of 0 bases from V and 3 bases from J, the junction contained 2 bases not matched to a gene. Germline V gives CDR1 MNHEY, CDR2 SVGAGI. The CDR3 is 15 amino acids.

This chain joins TRBV18 and TRBJ2-3, with 8 bases identical to TRBD1. The V segment lost 7 bases and the J segment 10 bases; nucleotides outside the gene matches: 16. Germline loops: CDR1 KGHSH, CDR2 LQKENI. The CDR3 sequence is 15 residues long. The CDR3 bases are TGTGCCAGCTACGGCCGGGGGACAGGCCAACGTGCGCAGTATTTT. Its protein is CASYGRGTGQRAQYF.

The chain carries TRBV5-4 and TRBJ2-1, with D hard to call. Trimming removed 4 bases at V and 11 bases at J, with 16 bases between. Per germline, CDR1 SGHNT and CDR2 YYREEE (reference sequence). This CDR3 has 13 amino acids. The CDR3: CASSVDQGTKQFF. The CDR3 nucleotides read TGTGCCAGCAGCGTAGATCAAGGAACTAAGCAGTTCTTC.

This chain uses TRBV10-2 with TRBJ1-1; D is perhaps TRBD1 (5 bases). Germline V gene sequence: CDR1 WSHSY, CDR2 SAAADI. The CDR3 extends over 17 amino acids. Trimming left V 2 bases short and J 3 bases short, with 19 bases between. CDR3 region: CASSENALRARDTEAFF. For the CDR3, the DNA is TGCGCCAGCAGTGAGAACGCCCTCAGGGCGAGAGACACTGAAGCTTTCTTT.

The chain uses TRBV27 and TRBJ1-5, with 7 bases that match TRBD1. The CDR3 length is 15 residues. V was clipped by 7 bases and J by 2 bases; unmatched bases: 8. Germline lookup yields CDR1 MNHEY and CDR2 SMNVEV (reference sequence). The CDR3, as DNA: TGTGCCAGCACCCTAGACAGGGAGGGCAATCAGCCCCAGCATTTT. This sequence encodes CASTLDREGNQPQHF.

The V and J genes are TRBV18 and TRBJ2-7, with D perhaps TRBD2 (7 bases). Germline V gene data show CDR1 as KGHSH and CDR2 as LQKENI. The germline V and J ends were trimmed by 2 bases and 6 bases, with 14 bases remaining between them. The CDR3 is made up of 14 amino acids. The CDR3 DNA reads TGTGCCAGCTCACCAGGACAGAGGGAGGGCGAGCAGTACTTC. Its translation: CASSPGQREGEQYF.

V is TRBV6-6 and J is TRBJ2-1, with D perhaps TRBD2 (7 bases). Trimming removed 8 bases at V and 0 bases at J, with 14 bases between. Germline V lookup: CDR1 MNHNY, CDR2 SVGAGI (reference sequence). This CDR3 spans 15 amino acids. CDR3 sequence (DNA): TGTGCCAGCGCGGCTAGGGGGGGCTCCTACAATGAGCAGTTCTTC. Translation gives CASAARGGSYNEQFF.

The chain employs TRBV14 and TRBJ2-1; 9 positions agree with TRBD2. CDR3 length equals 15 residues. Per the germline V gene, CDR1 is SGHDN and CDR2 is FVKESK. V dropped 5 bases and J dropped 6; count of bases not matched to a gene: 8. As DNA, the CDR3 is TGTGCCAGCAGCGAGATGGGACTAGCAACCAATGAGCAGTTCTTC. Its translation is CASSEMGLATNEQFF.

V is TRBV28 and J is TRBJ2-4, with a weak D call TRBD1 (7 bases). The germline V and J ends were trimmed by 6 bases and 0 bases, with 12 bases remaining between them. The CDR3 length is 15 residues. CDR1 and CDR2 from the germline V gene are MDHEN and SYDVKM. This chain's CDR3 is CASSNRGLAKNIQYF. For the CDR3, the DNA is TGTGCCAGCAGCAACAGGGGACTAGCCAAAAACATTCAGTACTTC.

The chain combines TRBV7-8 with TRBJ2-7; perhaps TRBD1 as D (6 bases). The CDR3 is 13 residues long. The germline V gene has CDR1 SGHVS and CDR2 FQNEAQ. V lost 5 bases and J lost 3, with 11 bases in between. CDR3 loop: CASSHGQLYEQYF. The CDR3 coding sequence is TGTGCCAGCAGCCACGGACAGCTCTACGAGCAGTACTTC.

The V call is TRBV6-1, the J call TRBJ1-5; D call uncertain. The CDR3 runs 15 residues. Trimming shortened V by 6 bases and J by 1 base, and 13 bases separated the two germline ends. From germline, CDR1 is MNHNS and CDR2 SASEGT. The CDR3 coding sequence is TGTGCCAGCAGCCTCGGGATAATCAGCAATCAGCCCCAGCATTTT. Its translation: CASSLGIISNQPQHF.

The chain combines TRBV15 with TRBJ2-7; D may be TRBD1 (5 bases). This CDR3 is 14 amino acids long. Trimming removed 8 bases from V and 2 bases from J, with 16 bases in between. The V gene's germline CDR1 is LNHNV and CDR2 YYDKDF (reference sequence). Here the CDR3 reads CATSPVRGPYEQYF. DNA for the CDR3: TGTGCCACCTCCCCCGTAAGGGGCCCCTACGAGCAGTACTTC.

The chain couples TRBV2 to TRBJ2-1, with D perhaps TRBD2 (6 bases). Trimming shortened V by 2 bases and J by 11 bases, and 16 bases separated the two germline ends. The CDR3 loop spans 14 amino acids. Germline loops: CDR1 SNHLY, CDR2 FYNNEI. DNA for the CDR3: TGTGCCAGCAGTGAACAGGGAGGAACGAGCAAGCAGTTCTTC. Translation: CASSEQGGTSKQFF.

This rearrangement joins TRBV30 to TRBJ1-1; D may be TRBD1 (6 bases). Trimming removed 7 bases from V and 0 bases from J, with 15 bases in between. The CDR3 runs to 14 residues. Germline V lookup: CDR1 GTSNPN, CDR2 SVGIG (reference sequence). The CDR3 DNA follows: TGTGCCTACCAACAGGGAACCATGAACACTGAAGCTTTCTTT. It translates to CAYQQGTMNTEAFF.

A note on this clone: Different DNA sequences within this sample yield the same CDR3. V is TRBV5-1 and J is TRBJ2-3; D gene unclear. Germline V gene sequence: CDR1 SGHRS, CDR2 YFSETQ. The V gene lost 0 bases and the J gene lost 2 bases, with 7 bases spanning the gap. The CDR3 totals 14 residues. The CDR3 sequence: CASSLGSTTDTQYF. As DNA, the CDR3 is TGCGCCAGCAGCTTGGGCAGTACCACAGATACGCAGTATTTT.

The CDR3 DNA is TGTGCCTGGAGTTCTCAGGGCGAGGCGCTGTTTTTT. Protein product: CAWSSQGEALFF. V and J are TRBV30 and TRBJ2-2, with TRBD1 as a possible D gene (5 bases). CDR1 and CDR2 (germline): GTSNPN, SVGIG (reference sequence). CDR3 length equals 12 residues. Trimming cost V 2 bases and J 13 bases, with 14 bases left between them.

The gene calls are TRBV27 and TRBJ1-1; 8 nucleotides agree with TRBD1. Germline CDR1 is MNHEY and CDR2 is SMNVEV (reference sequence). Trimming took 8 bases from V and 1 from J; bases not matched to a gene: 6. This CDR3 has 14 amino acids. CDR3 coding DNA: TGTGCCAGCTCTGACAGGGGTTGGAACACTGAAGCTTTCTTT. Encoded protein: CASSDRGWNTEAFF.

This chain links TRBV7-9 with TRBJ2-5; TRBD2 matches at 9 bases. J lost 2 bases, V lost 5 bases, and 9 bases had no gene match. CDR3 size: 16 residues. Germline-derived CDR1 and CDR2 are SEHNR and FQNEAQ (reference sequence). DNA of the CDR3: TGTGCCAGCAGCCAGGGAGCGGGAGGACTACAAGAGACCCAGTACTTC. Protein product: CASSQGAGGLQETQYF.

The V gene is TRBV9, the J gene TRBJ2-1; maybe TRBD2 (7 bases). This CDR3 comprises 20 residues. The V end lost 1 base, the J end lost 0 bases, and 23 bases lay between the germline ends. Germline loops: CDR1 SGDLS, CDR2 YYNGEE. In DNA, the CDR3 is TGTGCCAGCAGCGTATCCCTCAGGGAGGGGGTAGGGAGCTCCTACAATGAGCAGTTCTTC. It encodes CASSVSLREGVGSSYNEQFF.

CDR3: CATSRGERGNQPQHF. For the CDR3, the DNA is TGTGCCACCAGCAGAGGAGAGCGGGGCAATCAGCCCCAGCATTTT. This chain uses TRBV15 with TRBJ1-5; unclear D gene. There are 15 residues in the CDR3. Germline CDR1 is LNHNV and CDR2 is YYDKDF (reference sequence). The germline V and J ends were trimmed by 1 base and 2 bases, with 9 bases remaining between them. Full variable domain (remainder filled in from reference TRBV15 and TRBJ1-5): DAMVIQNPRYQVTQFGKPVTLSCSQTLNHNVMYWYQQKSSQAPKLLFHYYDKDFNNEADTPDNFQSRRPNTSFCFLDIRSPGLGDTAMYLCATSRGERGNQPQHFGDGTRLSIL.

This clone was recorded once. The CDR3 nucleotides are TGCAGCGTTGAAGGCTCTAGGGGCCTCACCTACGAGCAGTACTTC. It is translated as CSVEGSRGLTYEQYF. The genes are TRBV29-1 and TRBJ2-5; tentatively, D is TRBD1 (5 bases). The DNA end is more similar to TRBJ2-7, so the J call may be wrong. This CDR3 has 15 amino acids. Germline V lookup: CDR1 SQVTM, CDR2 ANQGSEA.

The V call is TRBV28, the J call TRBJ2-1; TRBD2 matches 13 bases. The CDR3 covers 17 residues. The V gene's germline CDR1 is MDHEN and CDR2 SYDVKM. The trim removed 2 bases at V and 7 bases at J, leaving 8 bases unmatched. Here the CDR3 reads CASSLDRGLAGRNEQFF. CDR3 coding DNA: TGTGCCAGCAGTTTAGATCGGGGACTAGCGGGAAGGAATGAGCAGTTCTTC.

The chain uses TRBV15 and TRBJ2-3; 14 positions match TRBD2. Germline CDR1 LNHNV, CDR2 YYDKDF (reference sequence). There are 16 residues in the CDR3. Trimming at V came to 5 bases and at J to 5 bases, leaving 6 bases not matched to a gene. CDR3 region: CATSGRLAGGGDTQYF. In DNA, the CDR3 is TGTGCCACCAGCGGGCGACTAGCGGGGGGGGGAGATACGCAGTATTTT.

This chain links TRBV7-9 with TRBJ2-6, with 8 positions matching TRBD1. Trimming at V came to 0 bases and at J to 2 bases, leaving 6 bases not matched to a gene. Germline lookup yields CDR1 SEHNR and CDR2 FQNEAQ (reference sequence). This CDR3 has 18 residues. For the CDR3, the DNA is TGTGCCAGCAGCTTAGCAGGACAGGGTGTTCCTGGGGCCAACGTCCTGACTTTC. Its translation is CASSLAGQGVPGANVLTF.

This clone was counted once. This chain connects TRBV29-1 to TRBJ1-1; D gene ambiguous. The germline gives CDR1 SQVTM, CDR2 ANQGSEA. This CDR3 is built from 11 residues. With 3 bases removed from V and 7 bases from J, the gap between germline ends came to 9 bases. The CDR3 sequence: CSVDDTFEAFF. The CDR3 nucleotides are TGCAGCGTTGATGACACTTTTGAAGCTTTCTTT.

V is TRBV5-6 and J is TRBJ1-6, with D unresolved. Trimming removed 2 bases from V and 0 bases from J, with 6 bases in between. There are 15 residues in the CDR3. CDR1 is SGHDT and CDR2 is YYEEEE in the germline V gene. This CDR3 reads CASSLGSSYNSPLHF. CDR3 DNA sequence: TGTGCCAGCAGCTTAGGGAGCTCCTATAATTCACCCCTCCACTTT. Together with reference TRBV5-6 and TRBJ1-6, the CDR3 gives the full variable domain: DAGVTQSPTHLIKTRGQQVTLRCSPKSGHDTVSWYQQALGQGPQFIFQYYEEEERQRGNFPDRFSGHQFPNYSSELNVNALLLGDSALYLCASSLGSSYNSPLHFGNGTRLTVT.

The DNA of the CDR3 is TGTGCCAGCAGTTTTGTAGCTTATAATTCACCCCTCCACTTT. Translated: CASSFVAYNSPLHF. The V and J genes are TRBV27 and TRBJ1-6; no reliable D call. The V end was cut by 3 bases, the J end by 4 bases, with 7 bases between. The germline V gene has CDR1 MNHEY and CDR2 SMNVEV (reference sequence). The CDR3 is 14 amino acids.